One and the same sample provided the 17 T cell receptor beta chains below, sequenced in a study of blood T cell dynamics during melanoma immunotherapy. Generated by immunoSEQ multiplex PCR, the TCRdb table keeps only in-frame clones and is missing some. The repertoire includes about 5,600 clones, roughly 80% of them detected once, and approximately 31% sits in the top ten. Indicated time point: week 3, after first cycle of checkpoint inhibitor. The source was blood, collected from a patient treated with checkpoint blockade. All receptors come from a human donor with melanoma. Some clones in this sample may be carry-over from other donors' samples.

The chain is built from TRBV5-1 and TRBJ2-5, with 8 bases that match TRBD1. CDR3 length: 14 residues. Germline lookup yields CDR1 SGHRS and CDR2 YFSETQ. V lost 3 bases, J lost 11 bases, and 12 bases stayed unmatched. The CDR3 here is CASSSGQGDWEQYF. The DNA of the CDR3 is TGCGCCAGCAGCTCCGGACAGGGAGATTGGGAGCAGTACTTC.

The rearrangement links TRBV4-1 to TRBJ1-4; 7 bases line up with TRBD1. This CDR3 has 16 amino acids. Germline CDR1 MGHRA, CDR2 YSYEKL. The ends lost 0 bases at V and 5 bases at J; junction bases unmatched: 6. DNA of the CDR3: TGCGCCAGCAGCCAAGATTGGGCCAGGGGGAATGAAAAACTGTTTTTT. This translates into CASSQDWARGNEKLFF.

About this clone itself: At one of its ends the junction is not consistent with the germline gene, which may arise from a read error. The chain recombines TRBV30 with TRBJ1-4; the D gene is possibly TRBD1 (5 bases). The CDR3 extends over 14 amino acids. CDR1 GTSNPN and CDR2 SVGIG come from the germline V gene (reference sequence). This chain's CDR3 is CTWNNRMRSEKLFF. CDR3 bases: TGTACCTGGAATAACAGGATGCGGAGTGAAAAACTGTTTTTT.

The chain is built from TRBV9 and TRBJ2-2; the match to TRBD1 covers 8 bases. Germline V gene sequence: CDR1 SGDLS, CDR2 YYNGEE. The CDR3 consists of 14 residues. V gave up 5 bases and J gave up 7 bases; unmatched junction bases: 7. In nucleotides, the CDR3 is TGTGCCAGCAGGCCAGGGGGCTCTGTCGGGGAGCTGTTTTTT. Its protein product is CASRPGGSVGELFF.

About this clone itself: At one end the junction does not follow the germline gene, possibly because of a read error. This chain connects TRBV19 to TRBJ2-3, with 8 nucleotides matching TRBD2. The length of the CDR3 is 18 residues. Germline V CDR1 and CDR2: LNHDA, SQIVND (reference sequence). CDR3 sequence: CTSSIRGAAAGVTDTQYF. CDR3 nucleotides: TGTACCAGTAGTATAAGAGGGGCGGCAGCGGGAGTAACAGATACGCAGTATTTT.

The V and J genes are TRBV19 and TRBJ2-2; D not resolved. There are 14 residues in the CDR3. V lost 3 bases and J lost 4, with 9 bases in between. CDR1 LNHDA and CDR2 SQIVND come from the germline V gene (reference sequence). The CDR3 sequence: CASSIKHLTGELFF. As DNA, the CDR3 is TGTGCCAGTAGTATCAAACACCTCACCGGGGAGCTGTTTTTT.

This chain joins TRBV7-2 and TRBJ2-3; tentative D call: TRBD2 (6 bases). Trimming removed 6 bases from V and 2 bases from J, with 12 bases in between. The CDR3 loop spans 14 amino acids. Looked up from germline, CDR1 is SGHTA and CDR2 is FQGNSA. Here the CDR3 reads CASSRPGVTDTQYF. CDR3 sequence (DNA): TGTGCCAGCAGTAGACCGGGAGTCACAGATACGCAGTATTTT.

J is TRBJ2-3 and V is TRBV28, with D maybe TRBD1 (5 bases). CDR1 and CDR2 from the germline V gene are MDHEN and SYDVKM. The V gene lost 9 bases and the J gene lost 2 bases, with 9 bases spanning the gap. This CDR3 spans 12 amino acids. The CDR3 loop is CASRQTTDTQYF. The CDR3 DNA is TGTGCCAGTAGACAGACCACAGATACGCAGTATTTT.

The CDR3 DNA sequence: TGTGCCATCAGGGGTGACAGAACTAATGAAAAACTGTTTTTT. This translates into CAIRGDRTNEKLFF. The chain carries TRBV10-3 and TRBJ1-4; possibly TRBD1 for D (5 bases). The length of the CDR3 is 14 residues. The V and J ends lost 6 bases and 1 base respectively, with 9 bases between them. Germline V gene lookup returns CDR1 ENHRY and CDR2 SYGVKD.

The CDR3 sequence is CASGAGRQETQYF. The CDR3 coding sequence is TGTGCCAGCGGAGCGGGCCGCCAAGAGACCCAGTACTTC. The V call is TRBV11-2, the J call TRBJ2-5; a possible D gene is TRBD2 (6 bases). Germline assignment: CDR1 SGHAT and CDR2 FQNNGV. V lost 8 bases to trimming and J lost 1 base, with 11 bases between them. This CDR3 spans 13 amino acids.

CDR3 in DNA: TGTGCCAGCAGAGGCAGCCTGAACACTGAAGCTTTCTTT. Protein sequence: CASRGSLNTEAFF. The V gene is TRBV6-1, the J gene TRBJ1-1; D is undetermined. Germline lookup yields CDR1 MNHNS and CDR2 SASEGT. The V gene lost 6 bases and the J gene lost 0 bases, with 8 bases spanning the gap. There are 13 residues in the CDR3.

This rearrangement joins TRBV19 to TRBJ2-3, with 7 positions matching TRBD2. CDR3 length equals 12 residues. V shed 5 bases and J 5 bases; nucleotides not matched to a gene: 1. The germline V gene encodes CDR1 LNHDA and CDR2 SQIVND (reference sequence). The CDR3 DNA follows: TGTGCCAGTAGTTGGGGGGGAGATACGCAGTATTTT. Its protein product is CASSWGGDTQYF.

This chain connects TRBV5-4 to TRBJ2-7, with 8 bases identical to TRBD2. Germline CDR1 is SGHNT and CDR2 is YYREEE (reference sequence). Trimming at V came to 3 bases and at J to 0 bases, leaving 2 bases not matched to a gene. CDR3 length: 14 amino acids. The DNA for the CDR3 is TGTGCCAGCAGCTCGGGGACTAGCTCCTACGAGCAGTACTTC. Encoded protein: CASSSGTSSYEQYF. The variable domain in full, completed from reference TRBV5-4 and TRBJ2-7, reads ETGVTQSPTHLIKTRGQQVTLRCSSQSGHNTVSWYQQALGQGPQFIFQYYREEENGRGNFPPRFSGLQFPNYSSELNVNALELDDSALYLCASSSGTSSYEQYFGPGTRLTVT.

This clone was seen only once. The chain employs TRBV19 and TRBJ1-4; TRBD1 matches at 9 bases. From germline, CDR1 is LNHDA and CDR2 SQIVND (reference sequence). After removal of 5 bases from V and 8 bases from J, the junction contained 6 bases not matched to a gene. The length of the CDR3 is 14 residues. The CDR3 loop is CASSVQGAAEKLFF. For the CDR3, the DNA is TGTGCCAGTAGTGTACAGGGGGCGGCGGAAAAACTGTTTTTT.

The gene calls are TRBV6-5 and TRBJ1-6, with 7 nucleotides matching TRBD1. The CDR3 is 15 residues long. Germline values: CDR1 MNHEY, CDR2 SVGAGI. With V trimmed by 0 bases and J by 11 bases, 7 bases remained unmatched. Here the CDR3 reads CASSYSRRGQAPLHF. DNA of the CDR3: TGTGCCAGCAGTTACTCGAGAAGGGGGCAGGCACCCCTCCACTTT.

This chain connects TRBV11-2 to TRBJ2-4; D is undetermined. The CDR3 covers 15 residues. V lost 3 bases and J 7 bases, leaving 16 bases between the germline ends. Germline assignment: CDR1 SGHAT and CDR2 FQNNGV. CDR3 coding DNA: TGTGCCAGCAGCTTTGAAGGCATTTTAGGGAACATTCAGTACTTC. Translation gives CASSFEGILGNIQYF.

A few counts support this clone. This chain connects TRBV19 to TRBJ1-1, with a tentative D call TRBD1 (5 bases). The CDR3 runs 12 residues. Germline-derived CDR1 and CDR2 are LNHDA and SQIVND (reference sequence). Trimming left V 6 bases short and J 3 bases short, with 8 bases between. The CDR3 DNA sequence: TGTGCCAGTAGGCCAGGGTACACTGAAGCTTTCTTT. Its protein product is CASRPGYTEAFF.